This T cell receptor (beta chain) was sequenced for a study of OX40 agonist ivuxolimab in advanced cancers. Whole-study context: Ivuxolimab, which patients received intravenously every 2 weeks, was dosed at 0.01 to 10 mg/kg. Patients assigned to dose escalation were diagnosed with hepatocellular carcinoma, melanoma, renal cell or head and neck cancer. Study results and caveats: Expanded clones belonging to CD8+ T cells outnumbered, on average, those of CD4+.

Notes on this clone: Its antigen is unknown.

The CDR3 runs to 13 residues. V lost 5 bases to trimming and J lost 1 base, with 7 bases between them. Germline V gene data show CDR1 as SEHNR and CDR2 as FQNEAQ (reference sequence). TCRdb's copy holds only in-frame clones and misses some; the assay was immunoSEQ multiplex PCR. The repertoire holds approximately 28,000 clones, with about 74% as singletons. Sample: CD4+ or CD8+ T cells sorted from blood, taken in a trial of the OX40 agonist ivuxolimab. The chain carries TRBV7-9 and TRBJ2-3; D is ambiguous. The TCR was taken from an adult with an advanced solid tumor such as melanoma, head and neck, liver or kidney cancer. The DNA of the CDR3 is TGTGCCAGCAGCCCCACCGGCACAGATACGCAGTATTTT. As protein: CASSPTGTDTQYF. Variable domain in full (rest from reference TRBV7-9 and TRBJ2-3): DTGVSQNPRHKITKRGQNVTFRCDPISEHNRLYWYRQTLGQGPEFLTYFQNEAQLEKSRLLSDRFSAERPKGSFSTLEIQRTEQGDSAMYLCASSPTGTDTQYFGPGTRLTVL.